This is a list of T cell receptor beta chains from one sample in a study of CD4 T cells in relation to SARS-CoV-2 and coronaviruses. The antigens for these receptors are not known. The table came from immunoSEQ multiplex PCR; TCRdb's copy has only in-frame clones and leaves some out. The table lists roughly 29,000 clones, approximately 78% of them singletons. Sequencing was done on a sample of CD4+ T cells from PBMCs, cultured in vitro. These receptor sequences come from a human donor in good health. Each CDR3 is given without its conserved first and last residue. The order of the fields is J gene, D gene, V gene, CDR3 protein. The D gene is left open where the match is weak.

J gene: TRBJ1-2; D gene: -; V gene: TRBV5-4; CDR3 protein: ASSSDRGFGYT
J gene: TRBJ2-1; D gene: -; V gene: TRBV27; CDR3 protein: ASSLSPARDEQF
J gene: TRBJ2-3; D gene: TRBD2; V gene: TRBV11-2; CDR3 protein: ASSLGRGGRTDTQY
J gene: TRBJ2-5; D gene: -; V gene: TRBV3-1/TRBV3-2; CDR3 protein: ASSQDWETQY
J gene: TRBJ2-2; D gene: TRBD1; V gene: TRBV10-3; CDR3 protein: AISLRGPNTGELF
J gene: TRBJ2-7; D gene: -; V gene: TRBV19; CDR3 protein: ASSFRVTYEQY
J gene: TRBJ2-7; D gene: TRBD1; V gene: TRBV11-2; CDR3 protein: ASSPRDRPHYEQY
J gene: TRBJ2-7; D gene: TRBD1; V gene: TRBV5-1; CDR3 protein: ASSTPGQAYEQY
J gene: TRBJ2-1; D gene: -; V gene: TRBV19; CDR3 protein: ASSPRYNEQF
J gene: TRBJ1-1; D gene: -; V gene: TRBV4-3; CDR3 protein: ASSQDLGGVRTEAF
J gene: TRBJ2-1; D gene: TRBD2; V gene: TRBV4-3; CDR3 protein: ASSQGGAGGGSYNEQF
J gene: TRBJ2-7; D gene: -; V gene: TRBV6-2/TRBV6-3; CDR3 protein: ASSYSGPPAAYEQY
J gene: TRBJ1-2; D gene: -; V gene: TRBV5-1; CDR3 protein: ASSLFPASYGYT
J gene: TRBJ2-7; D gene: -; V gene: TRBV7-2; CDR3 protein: ASSFDLAEQY
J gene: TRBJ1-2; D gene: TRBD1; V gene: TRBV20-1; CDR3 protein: SAERGRGYT
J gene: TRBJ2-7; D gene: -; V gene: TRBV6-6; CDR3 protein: ASSYLDRSEQY
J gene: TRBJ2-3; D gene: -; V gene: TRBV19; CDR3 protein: ASRRAGPGDTQY
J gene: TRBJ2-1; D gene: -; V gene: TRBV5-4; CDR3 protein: ASSLGGNTYNEQF
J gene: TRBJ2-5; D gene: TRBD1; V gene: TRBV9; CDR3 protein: ASSAGQGGWETQY
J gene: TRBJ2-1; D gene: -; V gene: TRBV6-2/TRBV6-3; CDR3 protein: ASSSFGGRYNEQF
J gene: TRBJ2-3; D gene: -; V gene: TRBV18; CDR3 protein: ASSPVFGGVGDTQY
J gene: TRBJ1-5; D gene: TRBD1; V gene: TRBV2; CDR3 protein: ASCGQGDQPQH
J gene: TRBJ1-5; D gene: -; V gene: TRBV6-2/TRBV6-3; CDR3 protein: ASSSTGNNQPQH
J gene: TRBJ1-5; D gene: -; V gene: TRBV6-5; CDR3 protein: ASNNPGFVPQH
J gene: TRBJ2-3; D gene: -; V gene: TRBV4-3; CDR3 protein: ASSQEGGQTDTQY
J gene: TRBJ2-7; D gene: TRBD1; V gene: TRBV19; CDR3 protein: ASSILGGTGSYEQY
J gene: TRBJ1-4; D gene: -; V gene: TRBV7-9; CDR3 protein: ASSLGGVSQEKLF
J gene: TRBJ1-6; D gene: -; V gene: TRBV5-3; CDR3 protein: ARSLNPSSSYNSPLH
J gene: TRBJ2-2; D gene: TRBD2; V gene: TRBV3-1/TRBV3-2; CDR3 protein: ASSPGGANTGELF
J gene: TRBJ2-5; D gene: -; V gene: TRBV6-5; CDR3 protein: ASSHGIQETQY
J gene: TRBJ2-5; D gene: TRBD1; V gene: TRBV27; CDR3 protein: ASRVYRGGKETQY
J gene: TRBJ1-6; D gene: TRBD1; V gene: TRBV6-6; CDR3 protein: ASSLNPGQGAPLH
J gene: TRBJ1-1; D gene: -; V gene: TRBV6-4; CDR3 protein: ASSPEGSTEAF
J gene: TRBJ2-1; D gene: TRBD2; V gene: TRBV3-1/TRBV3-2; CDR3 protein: ASSQQYTSGRADEQF
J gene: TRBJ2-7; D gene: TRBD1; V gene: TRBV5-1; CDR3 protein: ASSQDTGGGSYEQY
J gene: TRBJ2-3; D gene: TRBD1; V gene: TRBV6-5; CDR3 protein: ASTTEGASTDTQY
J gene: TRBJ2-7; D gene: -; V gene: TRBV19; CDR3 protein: ASSLRAVGSAHTQY
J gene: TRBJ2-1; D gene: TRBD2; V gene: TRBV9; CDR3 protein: ASSVATEASGRVHNEQF
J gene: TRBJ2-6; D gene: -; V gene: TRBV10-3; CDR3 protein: AIGNIDSGANVLT
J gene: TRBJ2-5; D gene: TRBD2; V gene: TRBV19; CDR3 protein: ASSWREGRETQY
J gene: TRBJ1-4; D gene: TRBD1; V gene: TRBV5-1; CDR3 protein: ASSLDRGVNEKLF
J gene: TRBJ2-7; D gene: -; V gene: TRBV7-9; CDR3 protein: ASSLGEAHYYEQY
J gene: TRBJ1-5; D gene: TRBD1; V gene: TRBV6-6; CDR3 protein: ASSYGGQGDQPQH
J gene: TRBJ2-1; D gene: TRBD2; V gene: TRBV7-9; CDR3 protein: ASSRKGTSGYNEQF
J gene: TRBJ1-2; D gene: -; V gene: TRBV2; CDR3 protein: ASRPVEVLRSGYT
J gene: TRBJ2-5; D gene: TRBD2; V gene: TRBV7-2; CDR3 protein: ASSKLFGAGGETQY
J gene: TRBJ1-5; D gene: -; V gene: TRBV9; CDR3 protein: ASSVRGDSNQPQH
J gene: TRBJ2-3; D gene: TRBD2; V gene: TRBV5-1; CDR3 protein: ASGNSGSWADTQY
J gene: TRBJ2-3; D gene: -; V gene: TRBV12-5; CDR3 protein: ASGLGGGPTDTQY
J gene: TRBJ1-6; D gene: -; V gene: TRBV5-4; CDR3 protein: ASSWPGGSPLH
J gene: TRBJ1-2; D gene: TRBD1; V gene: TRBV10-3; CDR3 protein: AIRDRGLTNYGYT
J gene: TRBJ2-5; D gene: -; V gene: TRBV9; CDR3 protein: TSSVNLGGETQY
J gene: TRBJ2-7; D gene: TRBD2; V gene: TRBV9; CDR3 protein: ASSVVASGGDEQY
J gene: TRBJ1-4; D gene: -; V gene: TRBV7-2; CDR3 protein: ASSLATVGRGEKLF
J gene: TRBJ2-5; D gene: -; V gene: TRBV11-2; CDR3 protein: ASSLNLGETQY
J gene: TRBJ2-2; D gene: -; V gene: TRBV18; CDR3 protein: ASSSPAGQNTGELF
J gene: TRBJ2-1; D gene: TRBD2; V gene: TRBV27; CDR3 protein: ASSPGSGRLLYNEQF
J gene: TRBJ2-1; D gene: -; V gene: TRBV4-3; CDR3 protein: ASSQSPGGYSYNEQF
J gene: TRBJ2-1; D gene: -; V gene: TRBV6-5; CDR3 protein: ASPNRYNEQF
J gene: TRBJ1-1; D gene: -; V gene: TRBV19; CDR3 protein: ASSIDWEVRAEAF